The T cell receptor (beta chain) described here comes from a study of T cell repertoires in cytomegalovirus infection. Whole-study context: Peptides in the study included HLA-C-restricted and HLA-B-restricted CMV epitopes. Public TCR beta signatures marked donors with CMV infection and the matching HLA.

The ends lost 1 base at V and 4 bases at J; junction bases unmatched: 4. The germline V gene has CDR1 LGHNT and CDR2 FRNRAP. This CDR3 has 16 residues. TCRdb fed the reads into MiXCR, producing one record per CDR3 protein. Of approximately 910,000 distinct CDR3 sequences listed, approximately 32% are singletons. Points on this clonotype: Its antigen remains unknown.

Study findings and constraints: The ex vivo response was dominated by HLA-C-restricted CMV-specific TCR beta clonotypes. Cumulative frequency of public TCR beta families picked out carriers of CMV plus the relevant HLA.

The sample was cultured CD8+ T cells from PBMCs, taken from culture after CMV antigen stimulation. J is TRBJ2-6 and V is TRBV12-5, with 7 nucleotides matching TRBD2. This TCR derives from a human donor in good health (CMV status not recorded). Some clones in this sample may be carry-over from other donors' samples. The CDR3 protein is CASGLERGAGANVLTF. The CDR3 coding sequence is TGTGCTAGTGGTTTGGAGCGGGGCGCCGGGGCCAACGTCCTGACTTTC.